Detailed here is one T cell receptor beta chain. Libraries were prepared by immunoSEQ multiplex PCR; TCRdb keeps only in-frame clonotypes and omits some of them. The repertoire has over 70,000 clones, approximately 91% of them found once; the top ten carry about 0.3%. The sample belongs to a study of OX40 agonist ivuxolimab in advanced cancers. V gave up 5 bases and J gave up 6 bases, with 9 bases separating them. The CDR3 covers 12 residues. The germline V gene has CDR1 SEHNR and CDR2 FQNEAQ (reference sequence). V usage is TRBV7-9 and J usage is TRBJ2-3, with D uncertain. The sample in question was CD4+ or CD8+ T cells sorted from blood, obtained in a trial of the OX40 agonist ivuxolimab. The source is an adult with an advanced solid tumor such as melanoma, head and neck, liver or kidney cancer. CDR3: CASSLRLDTQYF. The CDR3 bases are TGTGCCAGCAGCCTGCGCCTGGATACGCAGTATTTT. Looking up the rest from reference TRBV7-9 and TRBJ2-3 gives the full variable domain: DTGVSQNPRHKITKRGQNVTFRCDPISEHNRLYWYRQTLGQGPEFLTYFQNEAQLEKSRLLSDRFSAERPKGSFSTLEIQRTEQGDSAMYLCASSLRLDTQYFGPGTRLTVL.